Listed here are 3 T cell receptor beta chains from one sample, sequenced in a study of T cell responses to AZD1222 COVID-19 vaccine. TCRdb keeps only in-frame clones here, not all; method: immunoSEQ multiplex PCR. The repertoire holds 100,000 or so clones, approximately 90% seen once, with about 2.5% in the top ten. The sequencing here drew on peripheral blood, taken on day 0 of AZD1222 vaccination. The receptors stem from an adult in good health.

The V and J genes are TRBV15 and TRBJ1-5; D call uncertain. CDR3 size: 15 residues. The germline CDR1 and CDR2 sequences are LNHNV and YYDKDF (reference sequence). V was pared by 1 base and J by 0 bases, with 7 bases between. The CDR3 spells CATSRVYNSNQPQHF. DNA of the CDR3: TGTGCCACCAGCAGAGTGTACAATAGCAATCAGCCCCAGCATTTT. The variable domain in full, completed from reference TRBV15 and TRBJ1-5, reads DAMVIQNPRYQVTQFGKPVTLSCSQTLNHNVMYWYQQKSSQAPKLLFHYYDKDFNNEADTPDNFQSRRPNTSFCFLDIRSPGLGDTAMYLCATSRVYNSNQPQHFGDGTRLSIL.

The rearrangement uses TRBV18 and TRBJ1-1; D gene uncertain. CDR1 and CDR2 (germline): KGHSH, LQKENI. The length of the CDR3 is 13 residues. V was trimmed by 3 bases and J by 6 bases, leaving 11 bases between them. The CDR3 spells CASSPRREAEAFF. CDR3 in DNA: TGTGCCAGCTCACCTAGGAGGGAGGCTGAAGCTTTCTTT. Combining the CDR3 with reference TRBV18 and TRBJ1-1 gives the whole variable domain NAGVMQNPRHLVRRRGQEARLRCSPMKGHSHVYWYRQLPEEGLKFMVYLQKENIIDESGMPKERFSAEFPKEGPSILRIQQVVRGDSAAYFCASSPRREAEAFFGQGTRLTVV.

The chain recombines TRBV6-2 or TRBV6-3 with TRBJ2-1; 12 nucleotides match TRBD2. Germline V gene sequence: CDR1 MNHEY, CDR2 SVGEGT. This CDR3 is 14 amino acids long. J gave up 7 bases and V 3 bases, and 1 base lay outside the gene matches. The CDR3, as DNA: TGTGCCAGCAGTTATGGACTAGCGGGAAATGAGCAGTTCTTC. Its protein is CASSYGLAGNEQFF.